This T cell receptor beta chain is drawn from a study of T cells in Graves' hyperthyroidism and ophthalmopathy. The patients, who ranged from 18 to 65 in age, presented with newly diagnosed hyperthyroidism lasting under 2 months. Patients were excluded for uncontrolled infection, other autoimmune disease, pregnancy or lactation. On the basis of clinical symptoms, serum thyroxine and TRAb, thyroid ultrasound and orbital computed tomography, diagnoses were made. V lost 7 bases to trimming and J lost 7 bases; unmatched junction nucleotides: 10. The CDR3 is 15 amino acids. Germline V gene sequence: CDR1 SNHLY, CDR2 FYNNEI. Points on this clonotype: As yet, its antigen is unknown.

RNA transcripts were the template for amplifying TCR beta CDR3 regions. When the TCR CDR3 underwent first-round RT-PCR, the HTBI primer set was used. TCRdb processed the multiplex PCR reads anew with MiXCR; each CDR3 protein has one entry. In the table there are nearly 750,000 distinct CDR3 sequences, roughly 32% of which are singletons. Study-level results: Blood also contained most expanded thyroid clonotypes above 0.001.

The chain is built from TRBV2 and TRBJ1-6; 7 nucleotides match TRBD1. The specimen sequenced was blood. The TCR comes from a woman between 35 and 50 years old with Graves' hyperthyroidism. CDR3 sequence reads: CASKGARTGNSPLHF. CDR3 coding DNA: TGTGCCAGCAAGGGGGCGCGGACAGGCAATTCACCCCTCCACTTT.